The subject of this entry is one T cell receptor (beta chain). Its target is not known. The sample belongs to a study of identifying expanded T cells in peripheral blood. TCRdb's table, derived via immunoSEQ multiplex PCR, lists solely in-frame clones and lacks some. The sample records around 50,000 clones, approximately 89% being singletons. Study findings and constraints: Technical replicates showed about 1.2 changed clones; roughly two weeks approximately 15; four weeks 19. Across healthy donors, higher total template counts meant significantly greater roughly 2-week count variance.

Germline CDR1 is SGHNT and CDR2 is YYREEE (reference sequence). The V gene end was trimmed by 4 bases and the J gene end by 2 bases; junction bases not matched to a gene: 8. CDR3 size: 16 residues. Healthy donors had no documented immune events, such as infections, while sampled. The sequencing input was blood. The sequence came from a person between 18 and 75 years old in good health. V is TRBV5-4 and J is TRBJ2-5, with 10 bases lining up with TRBD2. The CDR3 is CASSLVAGGRQETQYF. The CDR3 region has the DNA TGTGCCAGCAGCCTTGTAGCGGGGGGCCGACAAGAGACCCAGTACTTC.